Below, 17 T cell receptor beta chains from the same sample are listed, as sequenced in a study of cytomegalovirus exposure and HLA in healthy donors (dated by TCRdb to 2015 to 2018). The library relied on the immunoSEQ multiplex PCR assay. For the multiplex PCR, a mixture combining 60 forward primers for TCR Vbeta segments and 13 reverse primers for TCR Jbeta segments was used. TCRdb re-hosts the immuneACCESS table, in-frame sequences only. Its copies lack some clones; in the studies checked, an unresolved V gene accounts for under half of them, and the cause for the rest is not known. The sample table holds approximately 140,000 clones, of which around 79% were seen once. Just under 1% of the sample belongs to the ten largest clones. Sequenced input: PBMCs. The receptor set was obtained from a man aged 18 to 30 in good health and CMV-seronegative.

Worth noting for this clone: The same CDR3 arises from other DNA sequences in this sample as well. V usage is TRBV13 and J usage is TRBJ2-5; TRBD1 matches 7 bases. After removal of 2 bases from V and 1 base from J, the junction contained 1 base not matched to a gene. The CDR3 has 14 residues. Germline V gives CDR1 PRHDT, CDR2 FYEKMQ (reference sequence). This CDR3 is CASSLRDSQETQYF. Written as DNA, the CDR3 is TGTGCCAGCAGCTTAAGGGACAGCCAAGAGACCCAGTACTTC. The full variable domain, in which reference TRBV13 and TRBJ2-5 provide the parts outside the CDR3, is AAGVIQSPRHLIKEKRETATLKCYPIPRHDTVYWYQQGPGQDPQFLISFYEKMQSDKGSIPDRFSAQQFSDYHSELNMSSLELGDSALYFCASSLRDSQETQYFGPGTRLLVL.

The rearrangement uses TRBV29-1 and TRBJ2-1, with D possibly TRBD1 on 5 matching bases. CDR3 size: 14 residues. V was shortened by 0 bases and J by 6 bases, with 12 bases between the two germline ends. Germline lookup yields CDR1 SQVTM and CDR2 ANQGSEA. CDR3 bases: TGCAGCGTTGAAGACCTCTCCAGGGTCAATGAGCAGTTCTTC. It specifies CSVEDLSRVNEQFF.

This chain joins TRBV16 and TRBJ1-6, with D tentatively TRBD1 (6 bases). The germline V and J ends were trimmed by 4 bases and 9 bases, with 16 bases remaining between them. Looked up from germline, CDR1 is KGHSY and CDR2 is FQNENV. The CDR3 length is 15 residues. CDR3 protein: CASSRSTGEGSPLHF. The CDR3 nucleotides are TGTGCCAGCAGCCGGTCGACAGGTGAAGGTTCACCCCTCCACTTT.

The chain employs TRBV6-5 and TRBJ1-3; 7 bases fit TRBD1. Per germline, CDR1 MNHEY and CDR2 SVGAGI. V trimming: 4 bases; J trimming: 2 bases; junction bases outside the gene matches: 5. The CDR3 runs to 15 residues. The chain's CDR3 is CASSSYTGAGNTIYF. The CDR3 DNA reads TGTGCCAGCAGTTCCTATACAGGGGCTGGAAACACCATATATTTT.

The CDR3 nucleotides read TGTGCCAGCAGCTTAAACAGGGGCACCGGGGAGCTGTTTTTT. Amino acids: CASSLNRGTGELFF. The V gene is TRBV11-3, the J gene TRBJ2-2; 7 positions agree with TRBD1. This CDR3 is 14 amino acids long. V dropped 2 bases and J dropped 4; count of bases not matched to a gene: 1. Germline loops: CDR1 SGHNT, CDR2 YENEEA.

This sequence joins TRBV30 and TRBJ1-1; D unresolved. CDR3 length: 13 amino acids. Germline CDR1 is GTSNPN and CDR2 is SVGIG (reference sequence). V lost 4 bases and J lost 4, with 13 bases in between. The CDR3 coding sequence is TGTGCCTGGAACCTCGGAGGCGGCACTGAAGCTTTCTTT. Encoded protein: CAWNLGGGTEAFF.

The rearrangement links TRBV7-8 to TRBJ2-7; 10 nucleotides line up with TRBD2. This CDR3 comprises 16 residues. Germline V gene lookup returns CDR1 SGHVS and CDR2 FQNEAQ. V gave up 5 bases and J gave up 4 bases; unmatched junction bases: 11. CDR3 sequence (DNA): TGTGCCAGCAGCGCCTTAGGACTAGCGGCTGTTTACGAGCAGTACTTC. Translated: CASSALGLAAVYEQYF.

CDR3 sequence reads: CSADTDWDRGTDTQYF. The CDR3, as DNA: TGCAGCGCCGACACTGATTGGGACAGGGGAACAGATACGCAGTATTTT. The gene calls are TRBV29-1 and TRBJ2-3; 10 bases fit TRBD1. CDR1 and CDR2 (germline): SQVTM, ANQGSEA. There are 16 residues in the CDR3. The junction had 13 bases not matched to a gene; V was cut back by 7 bases and J by 3 bases.

Only a few counts were recorded for this clone. The J gene is TRBJ1-6, the V gene TRBV27; TRBD1 matches 7 bases. The CDR3 consists of 15 residues. In germline, CDR1 is MNHEY, CDR2 SMNVEV (reference sequence). With 6 bases clipped from V and 7 bases from J, the junction kept 9 bases outside the gene matches. The CDR3 nucleotides read TGTGCCAGCAGCTCAGCCGGGACAGAGAATTCACCCCTCCACTTT. The encoded protein is CASSSAGTENSPLHF.

The chain links TRBV12-5 to TRBJ2-7; the match to TRBD1 covers 7 bases. CDR3 length: 17 residues. The germline CDR1 and CDR2 sequences are LGHNT and FRNRAP. Germline trimming cut 5 bases from V and 7 bases from J; bases unmatched to any gene: 20. This chain's CDR3 is CASGLERTGSDEVEQYF. CDR3 bases: TGTGCTAGTGGTCTGGAACGGACAGGTAGTGACGAAGTGGAGCAGTACTTC.

The chain carries TRBV10-3 and TRBJ2-7, with 11 positions matching TRBD1. From germline, CDR1 is ENHRY and CDR2 SYGVKD. V shed 6 bases, J shed 0 bases, and the junction held 10 bases outside the gene matches. The CDR3 totals 17 residues. CDR3: CAIRGAQGQGASYEQYF. Here the CDR3 DNA reads TGTGCCATCAGAGGGGCCCAAGGACAGGGGGCCTCCTACGAGCAGTACTTC.

This CDR3 is CASRGGAEVTEAFF. The CDR3 DNA reads TGTGCCAGCAGGGGGGGGGCGGAGGTCACTGAAGCTTTCTTT. The genes are TRBV2 and TRBJ1-1, with D possibly TRBD1 on 6 matching bases. Germline CDR1 and CDR2: SNHLY and FYNNEI. The V end was cut by 6 bases, the J end by 4 bases, with 15 bases between. The CDR3 is 14 residues long.

The chain is built from TRBV2 and TRBJ1-6; D is possibly TRBD1 (5 bases). Trimming took off 10 bases at V and 7 bases at J, with 17 bases between the two ends. Germline V gives CDR1 SNHLY, CDR2 FYNNEI. This CDR3 region has 14 residues. For the CDR3, the DNA is TGTGCCACCACTCCGGGGGGAAAGAATTCACCCCTCCACTTT. Translated, it gives CATTPGGKNSPLHF.

The chain is built from TRBV29-1 and TRBJ2-7, with TRBD1 identical over 10 bases. Germline-derived CDR1 and CDR2 are SQVTM and ANQGSEA. J lost 7 bases, V lost 8 bases, and 11 bases had no gene match. CDR3 length: 13 residues. CDR3 region: CSIARTGGMEQYF. In nucleotides, the CDR3 is TGCAGCATCGCAAGGACAGGGGGGATGGAGCAGTACTTC.

The rearrangement joins TRBV12-5 to TRBJ1-3; a weak D match, TRBD1 (5 bases). The CDR3 contains 16 residues. Per the germline V gene, CDR1 is LGHNT and CDR2 is FRNRAP. V lost 3 bases to trimming and J lost 4 bases, with 16 bases between them. The chain's CDR3 is CASGFTTVDRGNTIYF. The DNA of the CDR3 is TGTGCTAGTGGTTTTACCACCGTCGACAGAGGAAACACCATATATTTT.

Within the sample, this clone is medium-sized. This rearrangement joins TRBV5-1 to TRBJ1-6, with 8 bases aligning to TRBD1. CDR1 is SGHRS and CDR2 is YFSETQ in the germline V gene. The junction had 3 bases not matched to a gene; V was cut back by 4 bases and J by 6 bases. The CDR3 sequence is 14 residues long. Here the CDR3 DNA reads TGCGCCAGCAGCCGACAGGGGATTAATTCACCCCTCCACTTT. Translated, it gives CASSRQGINSPLHF.

This clone was recorded only once. The V and J genes are TRBV19 and TRBJ1-6; D possibly corresponds to TRBD1 (6 bases). Germline CDR1 is LNHDA and CDR2 is SQIVND (reference sequence). This CDR3 comprises 15 residues. V dropped 0 bases and J dropped 8 bases, with 11 bases sitting between them. CDR3 sequence: CASSIETGRDSPLHF. DNA of the CDR3: TGTGCCAGTAGTATAGAAACAGGGAGGGATTCACCCCTCCACTTT. Together with reference TRBV19 and TRBJ1-6, the CDR3 gives the full variable domain: DGGITQSPKYLFRKEGQNVTLSCEQNLNHDAMYWYRQDPGQGLRLIYYSQIVNDFQKGDIAEGYSVSREKKESFPLTVTSAQKNPTAFYLCASSIETGRDSPLHFGNGTRLTVT.